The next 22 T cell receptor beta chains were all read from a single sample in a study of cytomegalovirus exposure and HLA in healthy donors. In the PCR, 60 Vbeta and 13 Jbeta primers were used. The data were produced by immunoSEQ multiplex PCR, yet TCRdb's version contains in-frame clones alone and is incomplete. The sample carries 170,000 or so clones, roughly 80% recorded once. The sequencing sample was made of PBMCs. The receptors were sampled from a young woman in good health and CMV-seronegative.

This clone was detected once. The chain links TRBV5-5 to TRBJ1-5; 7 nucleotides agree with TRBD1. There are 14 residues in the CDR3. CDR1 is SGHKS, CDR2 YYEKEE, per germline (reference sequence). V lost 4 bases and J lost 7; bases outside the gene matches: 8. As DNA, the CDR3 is TGTGCCAGCAGCGGGACAACAGGGGCCCAGCCCCAGCATTTT. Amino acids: CASSGTTGAQPQHF.

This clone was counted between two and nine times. The CDR3 coding sequence is TGTGCCAGCAGCTTAGCGGGGGGGGTATACAATGAGCAGTTCTTC. It encodes CASSLAGGVYNEQFF. V and J are TRBV7-9 and TRBJ2-1; 7 positions agree with TRBD2. The CDR3 length is 15 residues. J lost 4 bases, V lost 0 bases, and 3 bases had no gene match. Germline CDR1 SEHNR, CDR2 FQNEAQ (reference sequence). Complete variable domain (other parts from reference TRBV7-9 and TRBJ2-1): DTGVSQNPRHKITKRGQNVTFRCDPISEHNRLYWYRQTLGQGPEFLTYFQNEAQLEKSRLLSDRFSAERPKGSFSTLEIQRTEQGDSAMYLCASSLAGGVYNEQFFGPGTRLTVL.

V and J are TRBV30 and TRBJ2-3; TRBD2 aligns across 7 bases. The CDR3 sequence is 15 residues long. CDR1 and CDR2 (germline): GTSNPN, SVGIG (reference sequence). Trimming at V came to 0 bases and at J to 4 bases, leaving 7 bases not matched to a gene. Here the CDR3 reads CAWSVSGGIADTQYF. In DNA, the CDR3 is TGTGCCTGGAGTGTTTCCGGGGGGATTGCAGATACGCAGTATTTT.

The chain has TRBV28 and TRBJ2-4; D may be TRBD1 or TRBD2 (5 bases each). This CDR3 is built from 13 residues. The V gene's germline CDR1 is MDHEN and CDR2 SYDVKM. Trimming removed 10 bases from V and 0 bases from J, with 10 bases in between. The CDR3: CAIRGVAKNIQYF. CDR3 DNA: TGTGCCATCAGAGGGGTAGCCAAAAACATTCAGTACTTC.

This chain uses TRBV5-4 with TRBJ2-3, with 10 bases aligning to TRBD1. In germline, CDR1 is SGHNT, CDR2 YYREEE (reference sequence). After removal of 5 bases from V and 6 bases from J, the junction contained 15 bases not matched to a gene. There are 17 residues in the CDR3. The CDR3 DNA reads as TGTGCCAGCAGTTTTTACTCCGGGACAGGGGCTAGGGATACGCAGTATTTT. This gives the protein CASSFYSGTGARDTQYF.

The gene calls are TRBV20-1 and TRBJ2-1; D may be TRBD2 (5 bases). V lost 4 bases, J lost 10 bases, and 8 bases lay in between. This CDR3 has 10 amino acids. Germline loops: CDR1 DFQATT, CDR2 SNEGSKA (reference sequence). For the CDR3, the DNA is TGCAGTGCTAAGCGAGGGGAGCAGTTCTTC. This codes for CSAKRGEQFF.

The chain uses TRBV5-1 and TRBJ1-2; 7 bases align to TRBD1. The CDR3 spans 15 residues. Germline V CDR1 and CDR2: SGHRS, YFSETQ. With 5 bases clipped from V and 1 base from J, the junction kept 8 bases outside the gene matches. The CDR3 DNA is TGCGCCAGCAGACCCGGACAGGACTTTAACTATGGCTACACCTTC. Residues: CASRPGQDFNYGYTF.

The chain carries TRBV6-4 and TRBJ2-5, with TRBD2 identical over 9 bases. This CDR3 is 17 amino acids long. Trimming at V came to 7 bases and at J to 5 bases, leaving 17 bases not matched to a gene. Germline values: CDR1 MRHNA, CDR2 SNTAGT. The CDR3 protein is CASKTEGLAGTGETQYF. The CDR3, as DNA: TGTGCCAGCAAAACCGAGGGACTAGCAGGGACGGGCGAGACCCAGTACTTC.

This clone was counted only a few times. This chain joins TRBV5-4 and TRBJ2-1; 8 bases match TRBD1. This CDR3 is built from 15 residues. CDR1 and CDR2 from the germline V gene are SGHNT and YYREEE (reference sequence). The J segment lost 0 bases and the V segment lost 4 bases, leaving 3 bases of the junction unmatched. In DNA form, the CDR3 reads TGTGCCAGCAGCAAAGACAGGGGCTCCTACAATGAGCAGTTCTTC. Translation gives CASSKDRGSYNEQFF. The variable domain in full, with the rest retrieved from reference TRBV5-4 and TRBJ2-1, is ETGVTQSPTHLIKTRGQQVTLRCSSQSGHNTVSWYQQALGQGPQFIFQYYREEENGRGNFPPRFSGLQFPNYSSELNVNALELDDSALYLCASSKDRGSYNEQFFGPGTRLTVL.

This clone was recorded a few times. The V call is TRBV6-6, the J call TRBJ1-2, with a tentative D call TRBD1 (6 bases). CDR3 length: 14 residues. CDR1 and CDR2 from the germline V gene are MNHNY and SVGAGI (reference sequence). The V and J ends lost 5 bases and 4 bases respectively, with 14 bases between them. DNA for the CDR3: TGTGCCAGCAGTCCCCGGGGACACTCCTATGGCTACACCTTC. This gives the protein CASSPRGHSYGYTF.

CDR3 coding DNA: TGTGCCAGCAGTCTGGGGGGGGGCACAGGCTATGGCTACACCTTC. It codes for CASSLGGGTGYGYTF. The V gene is TRBV28, the J gene TRBJ1-2; a possible D gene is TRBD1 (6 bases). Germline V CDR1 and CDR2: MDHEN, SYDVKM. The CDR3 is 15 amino acids. Between the trimmed V and J ends, which lost 5 bases and 4 bases, there was a span of 17 bases.

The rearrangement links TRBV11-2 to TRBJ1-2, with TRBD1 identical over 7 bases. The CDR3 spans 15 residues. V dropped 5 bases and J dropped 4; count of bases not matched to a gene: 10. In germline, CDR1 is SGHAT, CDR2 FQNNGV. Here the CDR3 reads CASSGSDRDGYGYTF. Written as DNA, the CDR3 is TGTGCCAGCAGCGGTAGCGACAGGGACGGCTATGGCTACACCTTC.

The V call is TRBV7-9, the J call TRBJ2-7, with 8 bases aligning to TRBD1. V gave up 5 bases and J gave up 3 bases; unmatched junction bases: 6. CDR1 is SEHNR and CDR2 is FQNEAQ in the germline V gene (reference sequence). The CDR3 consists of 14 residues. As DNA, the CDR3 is TGTGCCAGCAGCCGCCCGGGACAGGTCTACGAGCAGTACTTC. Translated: CASSRPGQVYEQYF.

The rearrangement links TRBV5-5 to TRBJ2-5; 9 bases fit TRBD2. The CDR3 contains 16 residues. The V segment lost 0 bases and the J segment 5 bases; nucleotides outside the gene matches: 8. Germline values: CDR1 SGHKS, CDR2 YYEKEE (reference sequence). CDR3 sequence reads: CASSLGEGSGGETQYF. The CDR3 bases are TGTGCCAGCAGCTTGGGGGAGGGTAGCGGGGGTGAGACCCAGTACTTC.

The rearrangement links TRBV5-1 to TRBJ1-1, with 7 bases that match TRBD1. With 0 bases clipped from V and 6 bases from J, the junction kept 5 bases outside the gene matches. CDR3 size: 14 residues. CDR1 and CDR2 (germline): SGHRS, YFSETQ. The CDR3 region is CASSLDRGGAEAFF. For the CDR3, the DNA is TGCGCCAGCAGCTTGGACAGGGGTGGGGCTGAAGCTTTCTTT.

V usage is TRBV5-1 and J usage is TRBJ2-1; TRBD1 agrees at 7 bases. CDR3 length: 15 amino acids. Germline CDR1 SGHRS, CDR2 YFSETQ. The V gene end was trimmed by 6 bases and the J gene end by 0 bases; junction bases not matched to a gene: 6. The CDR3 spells CASKQGDSSYNEQFF. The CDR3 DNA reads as TGCGCCAGCAAACAAGGGGACAGCTCCTACAATGAGCAGTTCTTC. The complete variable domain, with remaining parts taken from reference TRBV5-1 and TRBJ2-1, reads KAGVTQTPRYLIKTRGQQVTLSCSPISGHRSVSWYQQTPGQGLQFLFEYFSETQRNKGNFPGRFSGRQFSNSRSEMNVSTLELGDSALYLCASKQGDSSYNEQFFGPGTRLTVL.

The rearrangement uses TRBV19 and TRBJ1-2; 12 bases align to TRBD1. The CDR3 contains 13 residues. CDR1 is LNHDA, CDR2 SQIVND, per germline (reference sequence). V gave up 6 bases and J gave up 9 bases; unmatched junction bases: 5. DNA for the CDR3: TGTGCCAGTAGATCCGGGACAGGGGGCCGCTACACCTTC. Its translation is CASRSGTGGRYTF.

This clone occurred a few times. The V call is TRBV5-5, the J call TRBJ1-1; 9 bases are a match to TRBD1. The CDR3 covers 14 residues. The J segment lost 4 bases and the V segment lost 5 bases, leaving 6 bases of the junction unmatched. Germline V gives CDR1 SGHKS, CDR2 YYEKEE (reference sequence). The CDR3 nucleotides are TGTGCCAGCAGTTACCTGACAGGGGGCACTGAAGCTTTCTTT. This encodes CASSYLTGGTEAFF. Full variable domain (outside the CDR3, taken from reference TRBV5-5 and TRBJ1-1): DAGVTQSPTHLIKTRGQQVTLRCSPISGHKSVSWYQQVLGQGPQFIFQYYEKEERGRGNFPDRFSARQFPNYSSELNVNALLLGDSALYLCASSYLTGGTEAFFGQGTRLTVV.

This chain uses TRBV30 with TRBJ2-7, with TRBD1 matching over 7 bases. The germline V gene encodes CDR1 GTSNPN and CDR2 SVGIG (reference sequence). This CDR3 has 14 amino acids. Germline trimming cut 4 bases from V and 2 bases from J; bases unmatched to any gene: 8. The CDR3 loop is CAWNRGPTAYEQYF. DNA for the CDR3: TGTGCCTGGAACAGGGGCCCTACGGCCTACGAGCAGTACTTC.

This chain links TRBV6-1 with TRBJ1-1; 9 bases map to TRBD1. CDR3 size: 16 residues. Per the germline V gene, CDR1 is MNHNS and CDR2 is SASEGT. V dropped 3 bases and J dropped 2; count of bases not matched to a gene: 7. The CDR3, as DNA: TGTGCCAGCAGTGAGTTTACAGGGGGCCTAAACACTGAAGCTTTCTTT. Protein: CASSEFTGGLNTEAFF.

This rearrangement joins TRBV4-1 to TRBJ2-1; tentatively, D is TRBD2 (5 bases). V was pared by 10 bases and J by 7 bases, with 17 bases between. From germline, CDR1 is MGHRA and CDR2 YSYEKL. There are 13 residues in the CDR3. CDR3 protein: CATRSEGRNEQFF. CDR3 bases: TGCGCCACCCGTAGCGAGGGTCGGAATGAGCAGTTCTTC.

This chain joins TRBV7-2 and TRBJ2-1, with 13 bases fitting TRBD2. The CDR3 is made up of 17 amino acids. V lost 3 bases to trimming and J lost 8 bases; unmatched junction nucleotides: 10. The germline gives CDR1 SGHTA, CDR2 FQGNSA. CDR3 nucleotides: TGTGCCAGCAGCTTTCGACTAGCGGGGGGACCGGGTCATGAGCAGTTCTTC. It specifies CASSFRLAGGPGHEQFF.